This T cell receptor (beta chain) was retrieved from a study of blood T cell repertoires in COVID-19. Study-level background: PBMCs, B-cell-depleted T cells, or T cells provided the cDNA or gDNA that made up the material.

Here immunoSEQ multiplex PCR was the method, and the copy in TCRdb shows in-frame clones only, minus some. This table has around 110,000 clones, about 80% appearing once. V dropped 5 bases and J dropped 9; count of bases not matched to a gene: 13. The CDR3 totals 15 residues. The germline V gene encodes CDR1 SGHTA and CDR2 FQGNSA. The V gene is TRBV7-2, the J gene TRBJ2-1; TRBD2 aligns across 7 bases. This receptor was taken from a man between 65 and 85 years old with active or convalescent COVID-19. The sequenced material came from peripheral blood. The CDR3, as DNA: TGTGCCAGCAGCCTCGGACTGGGGGAGGGTGGTGAGCAGTTCTTC. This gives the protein CASSLGLGEGGEQFF.